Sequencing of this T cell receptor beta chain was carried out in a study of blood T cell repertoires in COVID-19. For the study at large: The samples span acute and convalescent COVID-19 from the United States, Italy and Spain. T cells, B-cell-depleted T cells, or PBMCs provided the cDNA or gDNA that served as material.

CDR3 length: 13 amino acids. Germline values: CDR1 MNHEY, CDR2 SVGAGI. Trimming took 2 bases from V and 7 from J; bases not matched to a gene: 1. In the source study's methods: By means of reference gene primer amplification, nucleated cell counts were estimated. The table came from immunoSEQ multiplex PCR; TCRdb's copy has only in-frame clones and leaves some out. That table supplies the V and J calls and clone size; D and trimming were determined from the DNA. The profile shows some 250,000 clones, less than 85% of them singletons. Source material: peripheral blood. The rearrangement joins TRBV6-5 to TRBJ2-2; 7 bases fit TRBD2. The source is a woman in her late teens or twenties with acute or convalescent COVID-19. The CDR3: CASSYRGDGELFF. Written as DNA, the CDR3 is TGTGCCAGCAGTTACCGGGGGGACGGGGAGCTGTTTTTT.